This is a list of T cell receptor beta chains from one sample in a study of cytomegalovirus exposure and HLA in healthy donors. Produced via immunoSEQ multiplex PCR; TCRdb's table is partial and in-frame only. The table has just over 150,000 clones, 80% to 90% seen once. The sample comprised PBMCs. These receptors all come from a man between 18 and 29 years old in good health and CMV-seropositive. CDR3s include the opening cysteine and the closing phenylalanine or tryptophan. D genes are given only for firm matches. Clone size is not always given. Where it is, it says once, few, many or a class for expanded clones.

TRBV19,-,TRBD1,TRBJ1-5,TGTGCCAGTAGTATAGGAGGGACAGTGCATCAGCCCCAGCATTTT,CASSIGGTVHQPQHF
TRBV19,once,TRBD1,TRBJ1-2,TGTGCCAGTAGTTATGGGACAGGGGACTACACCTTC,CASSYGTGDYTF
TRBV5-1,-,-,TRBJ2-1,TGCGCCAGCAGCAACGGGTACAATGAGCAGTTCTTC,CASSNGYNEQFF
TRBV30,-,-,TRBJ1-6,TGTGCCTGGAGTAGACAGGTTCTTTCACCCCTCCACTTT,CAWSRQVLSPLHF
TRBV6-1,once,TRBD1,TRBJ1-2,TGTGCCAGCAGTGAGGGGACAGGGCAGGGGGTATTCTATGGCTACACCTTC,CASSEGTGQGVFYGYTF
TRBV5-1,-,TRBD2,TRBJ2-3,TGCGCCAGCAGCTTGGGTCGGACTAGCGGGGAACTCACAGATACGCAGTATTTT,CASSLGRTSGELTDTQYF
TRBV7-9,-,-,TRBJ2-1,TGTGCCAGCAGGTTGAGTGACAGTAACAATGAGCAGTTCTTC,CASRLSDSNNEQFF
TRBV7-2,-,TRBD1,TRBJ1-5,TGTGCCAGCACCCGGGACAGGGAACAGCCCCAGCATTTT,CASTRDREQPQHF
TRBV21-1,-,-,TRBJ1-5,TGTGCCAGCAGCAAACCCGGCAGGGTCAATCAGCCCCAGCATTTT,CASSKPGRVNQPQHF
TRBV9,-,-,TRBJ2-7,TGTGCCAGCAGCTCCGACTCCTACGAGCAGTACTTC,CASSSDSYEQYF
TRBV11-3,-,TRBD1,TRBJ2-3,TGTGCCAGCAGTTATAGGGTAGGGGGCGGATCAGATACGCAGTATTTT,CASSYRVGGGSDTQYF
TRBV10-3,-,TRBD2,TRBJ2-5,TGTGCCGTTACTAGCGGGGGCGGCGAGACCCAGTACTTC,CAVTSGGGETQYF
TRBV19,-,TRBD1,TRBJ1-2,TGTGCCAGTAGTAGATCCGGGACAGGGAGGTATGGCTACACCTTC,CASSRSGTGRYGYTF
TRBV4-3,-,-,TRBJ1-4,TGCGCCAGCAGCCAACGTTTCGTAGAGGGGGGGCCGGGCCGCTCCGAAAAACTGTTTTTT,CASSQRFVEGGPGRSEKLFF
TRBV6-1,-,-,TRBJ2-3,TGTGCCAGCAGGCGGGACTTTAGCACAGATACGCAGTATTTT,CASRRDFSTDTQYF
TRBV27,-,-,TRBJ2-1,TGTGCCAGCTCCCCTCCCGTACACGCGGGGAATGAGCAGTTCTTC,CASSPPVHAGNEQFF
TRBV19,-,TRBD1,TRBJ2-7,TGTGCCAGTAGTTCAAGACAGGGGGTAATACCCTACGAGCAGTACTTC,CASSSRQGVIPYEQYF
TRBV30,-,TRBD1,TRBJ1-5,TGTGCCTGGAGAGCAAAGGACAGGGATAATCAGCCCCAGCATTTT,CAWRAKDRDNQPQHF
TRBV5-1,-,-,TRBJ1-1,TGCGCCAGCAGCTTACCGGGGAGGACGGAGAACACTGAAGCTTTCTTT,CASSLPGRTENTEAFF
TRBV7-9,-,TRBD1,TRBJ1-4,TGTGCCAGCAGCTTATGGGGCCAGGGGGATGAAAAACTGTTTTTT,CASSLWGQGDEKLFF
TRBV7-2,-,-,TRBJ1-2,TGTGCCAGCAGTATCCTTAACTATGGCTACACCTTC,CASSILNYGYTF
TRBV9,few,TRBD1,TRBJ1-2,TGTGCCAGCAGCGCCGGACAGGGGGTAGATGGCTACACCTTC,CASSAGQGVDGYTF
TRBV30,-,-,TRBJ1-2,TGTGCCTGGAGTCGGGGCTATGGCTACACCTTC,CAWSRGYGYTF
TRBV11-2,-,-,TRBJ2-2,TGTGCCAGCAGCTTATTGGGTGTGGGGCGGACCGGGGAGCTGTTTTTT,CASSLLGVGRTGELFF
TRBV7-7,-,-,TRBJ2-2,TGTGCTAGCAGCTTAGGGCCACAGGGTCTCGGGGAGCTGTTTTTT,CASSLGPQGLGELFF
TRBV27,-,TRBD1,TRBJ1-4,TGTGCCAGCAGTTCGCCGGGACAGGGACATGAAAAACTGTTTTTT,CASSSPGQGHEKLFF
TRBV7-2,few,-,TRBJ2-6,TGTGCCAGCAGCGAGATGCCGGGGGCCAACGTCCTGACTTTC,CASSEMPGANVLTF
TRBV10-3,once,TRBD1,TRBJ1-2,TGTGCCATCAGTGAGTCAGGGGGCGATGGCTACACCTTC,CAISESGGDGYTF
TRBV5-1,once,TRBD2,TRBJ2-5,TGCGCCAGCAGCCTAATTGGGACTAGCGGGGTGATGGGTAGGTGGAGCCAAGAGACCCAGTACTTC,CASSLIGTSGVMGRWSQETQYF
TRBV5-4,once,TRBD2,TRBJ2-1,TGTGCCAGCAGCTCGGGCGGGGGTCTCTCCTACAATGAGCAGTTCTTC,CASSSGGGLSYNEQFF
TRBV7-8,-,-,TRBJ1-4,TGTGCCAGCAGTATTACCTATAATGAAAAACTGTTTTTT,CASSITYNEKLFF
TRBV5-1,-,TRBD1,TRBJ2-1,TGCGCCAGCAGCACCGGACAGGGGGACGATGAGCAGTTCTTC,CASSTGQGDDEQFF
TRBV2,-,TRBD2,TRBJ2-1,TGTGCCAGCAGGAAACTGAGCGGGGGGGTTTACAATGAGCAGTTCTTC,CASRKLSGGVYNEQFF
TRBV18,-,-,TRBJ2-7,TGTGCCAGCTCACCTACAGGGCCCTTCTCCTACGAGCAGTACTTC,CASSPTGPFSYEQYF
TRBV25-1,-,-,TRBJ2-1,TGTGCCAGCACTCCAGTGACAGGGGAGGGGAATGAGCAGTTCTTC,CASTPVTGEGNEQFF
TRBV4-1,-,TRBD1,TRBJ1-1,TGCGCCAGCAGCCGATCTCTTAGGGAGACAGGGGACACTGAAGCTTTCTTT,CASSRSLRETGDTEAFF
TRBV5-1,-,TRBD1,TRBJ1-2,TGCGCCAGCAGCTCTGGAGGCCAAACAGGGGGAAATGGCTACACCTTC,CASSSGGQTGGNGYTF
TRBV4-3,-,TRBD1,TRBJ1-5,TGCGCCAGCAGCGCGAGGACAGGGTTAAATCAGCCCCAGCATTTT,CASSARTGLNQPQHF
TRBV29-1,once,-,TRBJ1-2,TGCAGCGTTGAAGACAGGGCGGCGGGCTACACCTTC,CSVEDRAAGYTF
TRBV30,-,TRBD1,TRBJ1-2,TGTGCCTGGCGAAGGACAGGGAACTCCAGCTACACCTTC,CAWRRTGNSSYTF
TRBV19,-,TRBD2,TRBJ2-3,TGTGCCAGTAGTATAGCGGGACTAACAGATACGCAGTATTTT,CASSIAGLTDTQYF
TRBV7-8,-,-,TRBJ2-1,TGTGCCAGCAGCCCCTCCCGGGGGGCAATCGATGAGCAGTTCTTC,CASSPSRGAIDEQFF
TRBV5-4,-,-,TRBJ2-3,TGTGCCAGCAGCTTTCCAGGGGACACAGATACGCAGTATTTT,CASSFPGDTDTQYF
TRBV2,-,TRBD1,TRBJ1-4,TGTGCCAGCGTCGGGGACAGGGGACTTAATGAAAAACTGTTTTTT,CASVGDRGLNEKLFF
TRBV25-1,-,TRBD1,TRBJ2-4,TGTGCCAGCAGTACGACCCGGGACAGTCCTAACATTCAGTACTTC,CASSTTRDSPNIQYF